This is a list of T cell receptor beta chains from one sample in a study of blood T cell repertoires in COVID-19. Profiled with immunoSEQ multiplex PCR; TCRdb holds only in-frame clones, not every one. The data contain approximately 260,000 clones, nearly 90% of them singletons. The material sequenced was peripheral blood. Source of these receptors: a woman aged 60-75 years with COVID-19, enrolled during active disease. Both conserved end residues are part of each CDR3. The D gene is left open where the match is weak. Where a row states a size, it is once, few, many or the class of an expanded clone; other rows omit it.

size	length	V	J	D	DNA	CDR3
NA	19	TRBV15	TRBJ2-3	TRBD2	TGTGCCACCAGCAGAGACCCCCCCCTGCGAGCGGGGAGCACAGATACGCAGTATTTT	CATSRDPPLRAGSTDTQYF
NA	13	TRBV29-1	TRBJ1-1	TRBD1	TGCAGCGTTCTCAGGGGGAGGTACACTGAAGCTTTCTTT	CSVLRGRYTEAFF
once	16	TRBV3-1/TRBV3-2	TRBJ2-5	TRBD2	TGTGCCAGCAGCCAACGGGGACTAGGTACGAAAGAGACCCAGTACTTC	CASSQRGLGTKETQYF
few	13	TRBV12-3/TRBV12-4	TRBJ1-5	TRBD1	TGTGCCAGCAGTTGGGACAGGGTGCAGCCCCAGCATTTT	CASSWDRVQPQHF
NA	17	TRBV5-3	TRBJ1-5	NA	TGTGCCAGAATCAACCTTCCAAGGGGTGCAGGGGTAAAGCCCCAGCATTTT	CARINLPRGAGVKPQHF
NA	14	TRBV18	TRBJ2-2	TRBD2	TGTGCCAGCTCGCCCAGCGGGACCACCGGGGAGCTGTTTTTT	CASSPSGTTGELFF
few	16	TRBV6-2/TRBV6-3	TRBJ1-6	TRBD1	TGTGCCAGCAGTTACCGAATGGGACAGGGGGCTTCACCCCTCCACTTT	CASSYRMGQGASPLHF
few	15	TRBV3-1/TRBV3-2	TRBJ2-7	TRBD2	TGTGCCAGCAGCCTGGGACTAGCGGGGGGCTACGAGCAGTACTTC	CASSLGLAGGYEQYF
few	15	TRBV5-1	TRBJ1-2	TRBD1	TGCGCCAGCAGCTTGTCAGGGGGTGGAAACTATGGCTACACCTTC	CASSLSGGGNYGYTF
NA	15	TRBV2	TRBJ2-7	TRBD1	TGTGCCAGCACCTTTGGACAGGGGGCTTCCCGCGAGCAGTACTTC	CASTFGQGASREQYF
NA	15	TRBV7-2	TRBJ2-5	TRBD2	TGTGCCAGCAGCTGGAGCGGGGGACCCCAAGAGACCCAGTACTTC	CASSWSGGPQETQYF
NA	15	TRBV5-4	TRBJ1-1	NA	TGTGCCAGCAGCTTAGGGGGGGGGCTGAACACTGAAGCTTTCTTT	CASSLGGGLNTEAFF
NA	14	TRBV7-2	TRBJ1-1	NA	TGTGCCAGCAGCCCGACCGGCGGGGCCACTGAAGCTTTCTTT	CASSPTGGATEAFF
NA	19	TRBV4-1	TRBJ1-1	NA	TGCGCCAGCAGCCAGAAGCCGGCTGCGAAGGTGGCTGCGGGGGCTGAAGCTTTCTTT	CASSQKPAAKVAAGAEAFF
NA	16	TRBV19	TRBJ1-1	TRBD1	TGTGCCAGTTGGACCGGAAAGGGCAGGGGGTCGACTGAAGCTTTCTTT	CASWTGKGRGSTEAFF
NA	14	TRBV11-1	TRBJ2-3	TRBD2	TGTGCCAGCAGCCCTGGGGGGGGTGCAGATACGCAGTATTTT	CASSPGGGADTQYF
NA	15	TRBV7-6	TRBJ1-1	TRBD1	TGTGCCAGCAGCCCCCCCAGGGGGCAGAACACTGAAGCTTTCTTT	CASSPPRGQNTEAFF
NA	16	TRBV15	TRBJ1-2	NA	TGTGCCACCAGCAGAGGAGGGGGAACAGCACACTATGGCTACACCTTC	CATSRGGGTAHYGYTF
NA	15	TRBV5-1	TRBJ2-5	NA	TGCGCCAGCAGCTTGGGGAGGGTGATTCCCGAGACCCAGTACTTC	CASSLGRVIPETQYF
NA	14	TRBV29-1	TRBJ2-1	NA	TGCAGCTCGGGGGCCGGGACTTCGGGGAATGAGCAGTTCTTC	CSSGAGTSGNEQFF
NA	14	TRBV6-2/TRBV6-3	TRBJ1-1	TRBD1	TGTGCCAGCAGTTACCCAGGACAGGGAACTGAAGCTTTCTTT	CASSYPGQGTEAFF
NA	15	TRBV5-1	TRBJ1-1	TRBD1	TGCGCCAGCAGCTTTAACGGACAGGGGGGGACTGAAGCTTTCTTT	CASSFNGQGGTEAFF
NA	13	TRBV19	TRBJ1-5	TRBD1	TGTGCCAGTAGGCACAGGGGGGACCAGCCCCAGCATTTT	CASRHRGDQPQHF
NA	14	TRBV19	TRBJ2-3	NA	TGTGCCAGTAGTATGAATGGGGGGAGGGATACGCAGTATTTT	CASSMNGGRDTQYF
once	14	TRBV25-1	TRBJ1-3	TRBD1	TGTGCCAGCAGCGGGACAGCCTCTGGAAACACCATATATTTT	CASSGTASGNTIYF
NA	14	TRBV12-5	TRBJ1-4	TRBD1	TGTGCTAGTGGGACAGGGTGGGAAAATGAAAAACTGTTTTTT	CASGTGWENEKLFF
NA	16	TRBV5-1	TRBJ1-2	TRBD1	TGCGCCAGCAGCTTGGTCGCAGGGGGCCCTAACTATGGCTACACCTTC	CASSLVAGGPNYGYTF
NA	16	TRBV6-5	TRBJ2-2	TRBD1	TGTGCCAGCAGTTACAAAAGGACAGGGGGCACCGGGGAGCTGTTTTTT	CASSYKRTGGTGELFF
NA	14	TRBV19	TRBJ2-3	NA	TGTGCCAGCCAGGACCAAGGCGGGGCAGATACGCAGTATTTT	CASQDQGGADTQYF
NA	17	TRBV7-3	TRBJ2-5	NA	TGTGCCAGCAGCTTAACGTTAGGTCAGGGTCCTAAAGAGACCCAGTACTTC	CASSLTLGQGPKETQYF
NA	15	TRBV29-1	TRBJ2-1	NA	TGCAGCACCCCACGGAGGGGGCATATCTACAATGAGCAGTTCTTC	CSTPRRGHIYNEQFF
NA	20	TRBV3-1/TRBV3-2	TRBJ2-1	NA	TGTGCCAGCAGCCAAGATTCGGGCGGGGCTCATTTTATCACCTACAATGAGCAGTTCTTC	CASSQDSGGAHFITYNEQFF
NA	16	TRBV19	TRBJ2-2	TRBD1	TGTGCCAGTAGCTTCTCGACAGGGGCGTCCACCGGGGAGCTGTTTTTT	CASSFSTGASTGELFF
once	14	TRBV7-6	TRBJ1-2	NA	TGTGCCAGCAGCTCATACAGGGCCTCCCATGGCTACACCTTC	CASSSYRASHGYTF
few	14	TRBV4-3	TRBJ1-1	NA	TGCGCCAGCAGCCAAGCTTTCGGACAGACTGAAGCTTTCTTT	CASSQAFGQTEAFF
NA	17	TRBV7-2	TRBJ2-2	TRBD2	TGTGCCAGCAGCTTGGGGACTAGCGGGGGAAACACCGGGGAGCTGTTTTTT	CASSLGTSGGNTGELFF
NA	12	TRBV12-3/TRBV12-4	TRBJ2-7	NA	TGTGCCAGCAGTTCCGAATTGCGGGCGCAGAACTTC	CASSSELRAQNF
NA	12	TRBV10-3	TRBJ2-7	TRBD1	TGTGCCATAGGGGACAGCCCCTACGAGCAGTACTTC	CAIGDSPYEQYF
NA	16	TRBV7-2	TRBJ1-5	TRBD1	TGTGCCAGCAGCTTACGGACAGGGCCTAGCAATCAGCCCCAGCATTTT	CASSLRTGPSNQPQHF
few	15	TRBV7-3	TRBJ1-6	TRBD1	TGTGCCAGCAGCTTACGGACAGGAAATAATTCACCCCTCCACTTT	CASSLRTGNNSPLHF
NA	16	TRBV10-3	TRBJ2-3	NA	TGTGCCATCAGTGAAAATACTGGGGGCTTCACAGATACGCAGTATTTT	CAISENTGGFTDTQYF
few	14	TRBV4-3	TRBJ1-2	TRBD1	TGCGCCAGCAGCCAATTAGGACAGGGTAATGGCTACACCTTC	CASSQLGQGNGYTF